These T cell receptor beta chains were read from a single sample in a study of cytomegalovirus exposure and HLA in healthy donors. The protocol was immunoSEQ multiplex PCR, while the TCRdb copy is restricted to in-frame clones and leaves out a portion. The table includes fewer than 140,000 clones, about 70% detected once. The sequenced material came from PBMCs. These receptors came from a female donor in good health and CMV-seronegative. Each CDR3 is given with its conserved first and last residue. The order of the fields is J gene, D gene, clone size, V gene, CDR3 DNA, CDR3 protein. D genes are given only for firm matches. Size is stated for part of the rows, as once, few or many counts, or as a class when the clone is expanded.

j_call: TRBJ2-1; d_call: .; clone_size: .; v_call: TRBV6-5; cdr3_nt: TGTGCCAGCAGTTACGCTACTAATGTCAATGAGCAGTTCTTC; cdr3_aa: CASSYATNVNEQFF
j_call: TRBJ2-1; d_call: TRBD2; clone_size: .; v_call: TRBV4-2; cdr3_nt: TGTGCCAGCAGCCAAGTAGCGGGAGTCGGCCATGAGCAGTTCTTC; cdr3_aa: CASSQVAGVGHEQFF
j_call: TRBJ1-5; d_call: .; clone_size: .; v_call: TRBV7-2; cdr3_nt: TGTGCCAGCAGCTTAATGCAGGGTTCCCATCAGCCCCAGCATTTT; cdr3_aa: CASSLMQGSHQPQHF
j_call: TRBJ2-5; d_call: TRBD1; clone_size: .; v_call: TRBV9; cdr3_nt: TGTGCCAGCAGCGCGCGCAGGGGGCGAGAAGAGACCCAGTACTTC; cdr3_aa: CASSARRGREETQYF
j_call: TRBJ1-1; d_call: .; clone_size: .; v_call: TRBV18; cdr3_nt: TGTGCCAGCTCGCCGCCGTGGGTGGGGCCGAACACTGAAGCTTTCTTT; cdr3_aa: CASSPPWVGPNTEAFF
j_call: TRBJ2-7; d_call: TRBD1; clone_size: .; v_call: TRBV4-1; cdr3_nt: TGCGCCAGCAGCCAGGGGACAGGGCTATACTCCTACGAGCAGTACTTC; cdr3_aa: CASSQGTGLYSYEQYF
j_call: TRBJ1-2; d_call: TRBD1; clone_size: few; v_call: TRBV6-1; cdr3_nt: TGTGCCAGCAGTGATATGGACAGGGGAGGGGACTATGGCTACACCTTC; cdr3_aa: CASSDMDRGGDYGYTF
j_call: TRBJ2-7; d_call: .; clone_size: .; v_call: TRBV10-3; cdr3_nt: TGTGCCATCAGTGAGTCGATAGGGAGGTACGAGCAGTACTTC; cdr3_aa: CAISESIGRYEQYF
j_call: TRBJ2-5; d_call: .; clone_size: .; v_call: TRBV6-1; cdr3_nt: TGTGCCAGCAGTGTCAACTCCGCCGGTGGAGGGGCGGAGACCCAGTACTTC; cdr3_aa: CASSVNSAGGGAETQYF
j_call: TRBJ2-7; d_call: TRBD2; clone_size: few; v_call: TRBV5-1; cdr3_nt: TGCGCCAGCAGCTTGGTCGGACTAGCGGGAGTCAGGTCCCGCGAGCAGTACTTC; cdr3_aa: CASSLVGLAGVRSREQYF
j_call: TRBJ2-5; d_call: .; clone_size: .; v_call: TRBV7-2; cdr3_nt: TGTGCCAGCAGCTCCCGAGTCACAGGTGGTTGGGAGACCCAGTACTTC; cdr3_aa: CASSSRVTGGWETQYF
j_call: TRBJ2-1; d_call: TRBD2; clone_size: .; v_call: TRBV19; cdr3_nt: TGTGCCAGTAGTCCACCCTTTCTAGCGGGGGTTCTCAATGAGCAGTTCTTC; cdr3_aa: CASSPPFLAGVLNEQFF
j_call: TRBJ1-4; d_call: .; clone_size: .; v_call: TRBV6-6; cdr3_nt: TGTGCCAGCAGTCCCCAGGAGGCGGCAACTAATGAAAAACTGTTTTTT; cdr3_aa: CASSPQEAATNEKLFF
j_call: TRBJ1-4; d_call: .; clone_size: many; v_call: TRBV4-3; cdr3_nt: TGCGCCAGCAGCCAACGGGGACATGCAACTAATGAAAAACTGTTTTTT; cdr3_aa: CASSQRGHATNEKLFF
j_call: TRBJ2-2; d_call: TRBD2; clone_size: .; v_call: TRBV4-2; cdr3_nt: TGTGCCAGCAGCCAAGGTAAAGTCGGCGGGAGGAACACCGGGGAGCTGTTTTTT; cdr3_aa: CASSQGKVGGRNTGELFF
j_call: TRBJ1-2; d_call: .; clone_size: .; v_call: TRBV15; cdr3_nt: TGTGCCACCAGCAGGGCGCCACGCGGAGTCCATGGCTACACCTTC; cdr3_aa: CATSRAPRGVHGYTF
j_call: TRBJ2-7; d_call: .; clone_size: .; v_call: TRBV27; cdr3_nt: TGTGCCAGCAGTTGGGGTAGCGAGCTGACCTACGAGCAGTACTTC; cdr3_aa: CASSWGSELTYEQYF
j_call: TRBJ2-1; d_call: TRBD2; clone_size: .; v_call: TRBV19; cdr3_nt: TGTGCCAGTAGTGGGGGGGGTGAGCAGTTCTTC; cdr3_aa: CASSGGGEQFF
j_call: TRBJ2-2; d_call: TRBD2; clone_size: few; v_call: TRBV13; cdr3_nt: TGTGCCAGCAGCGCCCTAGCGGGATTTAGAGGCGGGGAGCTGTTTTTT; cdr3_aa: CASSALAGFRGGELFF
j_call: TRBJ1-2; d_call: .; clone_size: .; v_call: TRBV10-2; cdr3_nt: TGCGCCAGCACTCCCGAGTTTCTTGGAGGTAACTATGGCTACACCTTC; cdr3_aa: CASTPEFLGGNYGYTF
j_call: TRBJ2-5; d_call: .; clone_size: .; v_call: TRBV11-1; cdr3_nt: TGTGCCAGCAGCTTAGAACAGCCCCAAGAGACCCAGTACTTC; cdr3_aa: CASSLEQPQETQYF
j_call: TRBJ1-1; d_call: .; clone_size: once; v_call: TRBV27; cdr3_nt: TGTGCCAGCAGTTTATCAGAAGCCTCGAACACTGAAGCTTTCTTT; cdr3_aa: CASSLSEASNTEAFF
j_call: TRBJ2-7; d_call: TRBD1; clone_size: .; v_call: TRBV6-5; cdr3_nt: TGTGCCAGCAGCCGTGACAGGGGCGAGCAGTACTTC; cdr3_aa: CASSRDRGEQYF
j_call: TRBJ1-5; d_call: .; clone_size: .; v_call: TRBV19; cdr3_nt: TGTGCCAGTAGTCTGACAGGAAACAATCAGCCCCAGCATTTT; cdr3_aa: CASSLTGNNQPQHF
j_call: TRBJ1-4; d_call: .; clone_size: once; v_call: TRBV30; cdr3_nt: TGTGCCTGGAGCCTGCGGGGGGATAATGAAAAACTGTTTTTT; cdr3_aa: CAWSLRGDNEKLFF
j_call: TRBJ2-2; d_call: .; clone_size: .; v_call: TRBV28; cdr3_nt: TGTGCCAGCAGTTTGGGCGGGGAAGGCACCGGGGAGCTGTTTTTT; cdr3_aa: CASSLGGEGTGELFF
j_call: TRBJ2-2; d_call: .; clone_size: once; v_call: TRBV29-1; cdr3_nt: TGCAGCGTTGCGGGGGCCGGGGAGCTGTTTTTT; cdr3_aa: CSVAGAGELFF
j_call: TRBJ1-1; d_call: .; clone_size: .; v_call: TRBV29-1; cdr3_nt: TGCAGCGGCCGGGGGGGAGCTGAAGCTTTCTTT; cdr3_aa: CSGRGGAEAFF
j_call: TRBJ2-5; d_call: .; clone_size: few; v_call: TRBV2; cdr3_nt: TGTGCCAGCACCGTTCAGGCGACCCAGTACTTC; cdr3_aa: CASTVQATQYF
j_call: TRBJ2-5; d_call: TRBD1; clone_size: few; v_call: TRBV9; cdr3_nt: TGTGCCAGCAGCGTCTCAGGGGGCGTGGGGGAGACCCAGTACTTC; cdr3_aa: CASSVSGGVGETQYF
j_call: TRBJ2-6; d_call: .; clone_size: .; v_call: TRBV7-3; cdr3_nt: TGTGCCAGCAGCTTAGGCCAGGTTGTCTACGGGGCCAACGTCCTGACTTTC; cdr3_aa: CASSLGQVVYGANVLTF
j_call: TRBJ1-2; d_call: .; clone_size: .; v_call: TRBV27; cdr3_nt: TGTGCCAGCGGGTCAGGGACTGGGAACTATGGCTACACCTTC; cdr3_aa: CASGSGTGNYGYTF
j_call: TRBJ2-5; d_call: TRBD2; clone_size: .; v_call: TRBV4-2; cdr3_nt: TGTGCCAGCAGCCAAGGGCGGGCGGGAGGAGGGGAGACCCAGTACTTC; cdr3_aa: CASSQGRAGGGETQYF
j_call: TRBJ2-5; d_call: .; clone_size: few; v_call: TRBV19; cdr3_nt: TGTGCCAGTAGTAAGCCCGGGGAGACCCAGTACTTC; cdr3_aa: CASSKPGETQYF
j_call: TRBJ2-7; d_call: TRBD2; clone_size: .; v_call: TRBV15; cdr3_nt: TGTGCCACCCTACAGACCCGTAGCGGGAGGGTCCACTACGAGCAGTACTTC; cdr3_aa: CATLQTRSGRVHYEQYF
j_call: TRBJ1-1; d_call: .; clone_size: .; v_call: TRBV6-5; cdr3_nt: TGTGCCAGCGGGGAGGGGGACACTGAAGCTTTCTTT; cdr3_aa: CASGEGDTEAFF
j_call: TRBJ2-1; d_call: TRBD2; clone_size: .; v_call: TRBV2; cdr3_nt: TGTGCCAGCCTACTAGCGGGAGGGAGCGTCGGGTTCTTC; cdr3_aa: CASLLAGGSVGFF
j_call: TRBJ1-5; d_call: TRBD1; clone_size: .; v_call: TRBV28; cdr3_nt: TGTGCCAGCAGTTACAGGGGGCGAAATCAGCCCCAGCATTTT; cdr3_aa: CASSYRGRNQPQHF
j_call: TRBJ2-2; d_call: TRBD2; clone_size: .; v_call: TRBV5-4; cdr3_nt: TGTGCCAGCAGCGTTGCGGGAGAGAACACCGGGGAGCTGTTTTTT; cdr3_aa: CASSVAGENTGELFF
j_call: TRBJ1-4; d_call: .; clone_size: .; v_call: TRBV19; cdr3_nt: TGTGCCAGTAGATCTTCCGGGAACAGAGAAAATGAAAAACTGTTTTTT; cdr3_aa: CASRSSGNRENEKLFF
j_call: TRBJ2-5; d_call: .; clone_size: .; v_call: TRBV7-9; cdr3_nt: TGTGCCAGCAGCCCGGGGGTAGCGAGGTTGCGGCAAGAGACCCAGTACTTC; cdr3_aa: CASSPGVARLRQETQYF
j_call: TRBJ1-2; d_call: .; clone_size: .; v_call: TRBV4-2; cdr3_nt: TGTGCCAGCAGCCCTCCGGGCCGGGGTCCTTCAGATGGCTACACCTTC; cdr3_aa: CASSPPGRGPSDGYTF
j_call: TRBJ2-2; d_call: .; clone_size: .; v_call: TRBV4-2; cdr3_nt: TGTGCCAGCAGCCAAGATCGGGGGGAGCTGTTTTTT; cdr3_aa: CASSQDRGELFF
j_call: TRBJ1-3; d_call: .; clone_size: .; v_call: TRBV27; cdr3_nt: TGTGCCAGCAGTTCGCCCGGAGGCTCTGGAAACACCATATATTTT; cdr3_aa: CASSSPGGSGNTIYF